This TCR beta chain was identified in a study of CD4 T cells in relation to SARS-CoV-2 and coronaviruses. Assay used: immunoSEQ multiplex PCR; TCRdb lists only in-frame clones, some missing. The sample lists about 56,000 clones; about 91% were seen once. V lost 5 bases to trimming and J lost 4 bases, with 14 bases between them. The CDR3 has 14 amino acids. The germline V gene has CDR1 SGHTA and CDR2 FQGNSA. Sequencing used naive CD4+ T cells from PBMCs. Stated subset: naive CD4+ T cells isolated by negative enrichment. The sequence was collected from an adult with COVID-19. J is TRBJ1-1 and V is TRBV7-2; a possible D gene is TRBD1 (5 bases). The DNA for the CDR3 is TGTGCCAGCAGCATAGGGGTTGACTTCACTGAAGCTTTCTTT. Translation gives CASSIGVDFTEAFF.